Each of the 19 T cell receptor beta chains below was sequenced from the same sample in a study of T cell responses to AZD1222 COVID-19 vaccine. The assay was immunoSEQ multiplex PCR, and TCRdb's table has in-frame clones only and misses some. Among around 84,000 clones listed, 70% to 90% were seen once. The source material was peripheral blood, sampled 28 days after the second AZD1222 dose. These receptors all come from an adult who received the AZD1222 COVID-19 vaccine.

The J gene is TRBJ1-2, the V gene TRBV28; 8 bases map to TRBD1. Germline trimming cut 7 bases from V and 2 bases from J; bases unmatched to any gene: 12. Germline V CDR1 and CDR2: MDHEN, SYDVKM. This CDR3 comprises 16 residues. CDR3 sequence: CASTRQGPRGNYGYTF. CDR3 sequence (DNA): TGTGCCAGCACACGACAGGGGCCTCGGGGGAACTATGGCTACACCTTC.

The CDR3 protein is CASSPNSLGSSTNYGYTF. The CDR3 nucleotides are TGTGCCAGCTCACCAAACTCTCTCGGCTCATCGACTAACTATGGCTACACCTTC. The J gene is TRBJ1-2, the V gene TRBV18; D gene ambiguous. The germline V gene encodes CDR1 KGHSH and CDR2 LQKENI. This CDR3 has 18 amino acids. V was cut by 2 bases and J by 0 bases, with 19 bases left in between.

The chain has TRBV28 and TRBJ2-7, with 9 bases fitting TRBD1. This CDR3 region has 15 residues. Germline CDR1 reads MDHEN; CDR2 reads SYDVKM. With 6 bases clipped from V and 0 bases from J, the junction kept 6 bases outside the gene matches. The CDR3 region is CASRSGQGNSYEQYF. CDR3 DNA: TGTGCCAGCAGATCGGGACAGGGAAACTCCTACGAGCAGTACTTC.

This clone was counted between two and nine times. The CDR3 DNA follows: TGTGCCAGCAGTATATACGAGCAGTACTTC. This sequence encodes CASSIYEQYF. J is TRBJ2-7 and V is TRBV6-5; unclear D gene. V lost 5 bases and J lost 4, with 3 bases in between. This CDR3 has 10 amino acids. In germline, CDR1 is MNHEY, CDR2 SVGAGI.

This rearrangement joins TRBV14 to TRBJ2-7, with 7 bases that match TRBD1. V was clipped by 2 bases and J by 3 bases; unmatched bases: 4. The CDR3 has 14 residues. CDR1 is SGHDN and CDR2 is FVKESK in the germline V gene. CDR3: CASSQFRDSYEQYF. The DNA of the CDR3 is TGTGCCAGCAGCCAATTCCGGGACAGCTACGAGCAGTACTTC.

This rearrangement joins TRBV5-5 to TRBJ2-3; perhaps TRBD2 as D (7 bases). Trimming stripped 0 bases from V and 4 bases from J, with 21 bases between. The CDR3 is 18 amino acids. Per germline, CDR1 SGHKS and CDR2 YYEKEE (reference sequence). The chain's CDR3 is CASSLGGAGVAQADTQYF. The CDR3 region has the DNA TGTGCCAGCAGCTTGGGGGGGGCGGGAGTCGCGCAAGCAGATACGCAGTATTTT.

V usage is TRBV15 and J usage is TRBJ2-3, with no clear D. Looked up from germline, CDR1 is LNHNV and CDR2 is YYDKDF (reference sequence). The V end lost 0 bases, the J end lost 6 bases, and 19 bases lay between the germline ends. The CDR3 is made up of 17 amino acids. CDR3 in amino acids: CATSRDLTSSPRDTQYF. In DNA, the CDR3 is TGTGCCACCAGCAGAGATTTAACTTCGAGCCCCAGGGATACGCAGTATTTT.

This clone was seen repeatedly, ten times or more. The chain couples TRBV14 to TRBJ2-5; 10 bases match TRBD1. This CDR3 region has 15 residues. V shed 1 base and J 5 bases; nucleotides not matched to a gene: 4. The V gene's germline CDR1 is SGHDN and CDR2 FVKESK. CDR3: CASSQGVTGGETQYF. Here the CDR3 DNA reads TGTGCCAGCAGCCAAGGGGTGACAGGGGGCGAGACCCAGTACTTC.

This clone has only one observation. The chain carries TRBV6-5 and TRBJ1-5, with 11 nucleotides matching TRBD1. Germline V CDR1 and CDR2: MNHEY, SVGAGI. The CDR3 is made up of 14 amino acids. The trim removed 6 bases at V and 7 bases at J, leaving 5 bases unmatched. The CDR3 DNA reads TGTGCCAGCAGAGGACAGGGGGCCAGGCAGCCCCAGCATTTT. It yields the protein CASRGQGARQPQHF.

V gene TRBV9 combines with J gene TRBJ2-7; 9 positions match TRBD2. The junction had 8 bases not matched to a gene; V was cut back by 3 bases and J by 4 bases. The germline V gene encodes CDR1 SGDLS and CDR2 YYNGEE. This CDR3 spans 15 amino acids. CDR3 sequence: CASSASGGPGYEQYF. In nucleotides, the CDR3 is TGTGCCAGCAGCGCGAGCGGGGGGCCGGGGTACGAGCAGTACTTC.

J is TRBJ2-2 and V is TRBV19; D is ambiguous. Germline V CDR1 and CDR2: LNHDA, SQIVND (reference sequence). With 3 bases removed from V and 6 bases from J, the gap between germline ends came to 8 bases. The CDR3 totals 13 residues. CDR3 in DNA: TGTGCCAGTAGTATGGTAGGAGCCGGGGAGCTGTTTTTT. Translated, it gives CASSMVGAGELFF. Full variable domain (rest looked up from reference TRBV19 and TRBJ2-2): DGGITQSPKYLFRKEGQNVTLSCEQNLNHDAMYWYRQDPGQGLRLIYYSQIVNDFQKGDIAEGYSVSREKKESFPLTVTSAQKNPTAFYLCASSMVGAGELFFGEGSRLTVL.

The gene calls are TRBV18 and TRBJ1-1; tentative D call: TRBD1 (6 bases). Germline V gene data show CDR1 as KGHSH and CDR2 as LQKENI. The CDR3 has 15 amino acids. The V end was cut by 0 bases, the J end by 4 bases, with 12 bases between. In nucleotides, the CDR3 is TGTGCCAGCTCACCACCGGGCAGGGGAGGCACTGAAGCTTTCTTT. Its translation is CASSPPGRGGTEAFF.

V and J are TRBV6-5 and TRBJ2-1; 9 bases line up with TRBD1. The CDR3 spans 16 residues. With V trimmed by 2 bases and J by 6 bases, 8 bases remained unmatched. Germline lookup yields CDR1 MNHEY and CDR2 SVGAGI. In DNA form, the CDR3 reads TGTGCCAGCAGTTACCTTCCACAGGGGGCGATCAATGAGCAGTTCTTC. Protein: CASSYLPQGAINEQFF.

V is TRBV6-1 and J is TRBJ1-6; D unclear. The CDR3 has 15 amino acids. Germline loops: CDR1 MNHNS, CDR2 SASEGT. V was shortened by 0 bases and J by 10 bases, with 13 bases between the two germline ends. The CDR3 spells CASSEARGPSSPLHF. The CDR3 DNA is TGTGCCAGCAGTGAAGCGAGAGGACCGAGCTCACCCCTCCACTTT.

The J gene is TRBJ1-3, the V gene TRBV4-1, with a tentative D call TRBD1 (5 bases). Germline V gives CDR1 MGHRA, CDR2 YSYEKL. CDR3 length: 17 amino acids. Trimming took 1 base from V and 8 from J, leaving 21 bases between them. For the CDR3, the DNA is TGCGCCAGCAGCCAAGGTTCCCCCGGGACGGCCCTGGACACCATATATTTT. Residues: CASSQGSPGTALDTIYF.

The chain carries TRBV19 and TRBJ2-1; 8 nucleotides match TRBD1. Looked up from germline, CDR1 is LNHDA and CDR2 is SQIVND (reference sequence). The CDR3 covers 16 residues. J lost 7 bases, V lost 3 bases, and 11 bases had no gene match. The CDR3 DNA reads TGTGCCAGTAGTATCCTAGTCCGGGACAGGAGAAATGAGCAGTTCTTC. It translates to CASSILVRDRRNEQFF.

The rearrangement links TRBV18 to TRBJ1-4, with D possibly being TRBD1 (5 bases). V gave up 3 bases and J gave up 7 bases, with 15 bases separating them. The CDR3 has 15 amino acids. Germline-derived CDR1 and CDR2 are KGHSH and LQKENI. The CDR3 loop reads CASSPQFQGGEKLFF. CDR3 DNA sequence: TGTGCCAGCTCACCTCAATTCCAGGGTGGTGAAAAACTGTTTTTT.

V and J are TRBV5-1 and TRBJ2-7, with D tentatively TRBD1 or TRBD2 (5 bases each). The germline gives CDR1 SGHRS, CDR2 YFSETQ. The ends were cut back, 5 bases at V and 1 base at J, with 16 bases in the middle. This CDR3 is 15 amino acids long. CDR3 amino acids: CASSEAGTKSYEQYF. In DNA, the CDR3 is TGCGCCAGCAGTGAAGCCGGGACGAAATCCTACGAGCAGTACTTC.

The J gene is TRBJ2-3, the V gene TRBV7-9; 9 bases line up with TRBD1. The ends lost 4 bases at V and 2 bases at J; junction bases unmatched: 4. From germline, CDR1 is SEHNR and CDR2 FQNEAQ (reference sequence). The CDR3 is made up of 15 amino acids. The DNA of the CDR3 is TGTGCCAGCAGCTCCCGGGACAGGGTCACAGATACGCAGTATTTT. Translated, it gives CASSSRDRVTDTQYF.